Listed below are T cell receptor beta chains from one sample, sequenced in a study of blood T cell repertoires in COVID-19. Libraries were prepared by immunoSEQ multiplex PCR; TCRdb keeps only in-frame clonotypes and omits some of them. Here the sample spans roughly 200,000 clones, 85% to 90% being singletons. The sample consisted of PBMCs or T cells enriched from blood (not recorded which). These TCRs come from a woman aged 45-65 years in a cohort exposed to, infected with or recovered from COVID-19 (not recorded which). Each CDR3 is given with its conserved first and last residue. Each record gives: CDR3 DNA, CDR3 protein, clone size, J gene, D gene, V gene. D genes are given only for firm matches. The listing skips clone size in some rows; elsewhere it reads once, few, many or a size class.

cdr3_nt: TGTGCCAGCAACTCGGGATTATATGGCTACACCTTC
cdr3_aa: CASNSGLYGYTF
clone_size: NA
j_call: TRBJ1-2
d_call: NA
v_call: TRBV28

cdr3_nt: TGCGCCAGCAGCTTGGAAGGAGGGGGCAATCAGCCCCAGCATTTT
cdr3_aa: CASSLEGGGNQPQHF
clone_size: NA
j_call: TRBJ1-5
d_call: NA
v_call: TRBV5-1

cdr3_nt: TGTGCCAGCAGTTACTTGCGGGGACTCACAGATACGCAGTATTTT
cdr3_aa: CASSYLRGLTDTQYF
clone_size: NA
j_call: TRBJ2-3
d_call: NA
v_call: TRBV6-2/TRBV6-3

cdr3_nt: TGCGCCAGCAGCTTTGCCCCGGGGGGGGCCACTGAAGCTTTCTTT
cdr3_aa: CASSFAPGGATEAFF
clone_size: NA
j_call: TRBJ1-1
d_call: NA
v_call: TRBV5-1

cdr3_nt: TGTGCCATCAGGAACATGGTCACCGGGGAGCTGTTTTTT
cdr3_aa: CAIRNMVTGELFF
clone_size: NA
j_call: TRBJ2-2
d_call: NA
v_call: TRBV10-3

cdr3_nt: TGTGCCAGCAGCTTAGGTTACACCCGACCCCTCCACTTT
cdr3_aa: CASSLGYTRPLHF
clone_size: NA
j_call: TRBJ1-6
d_call: NA
v_call: TRBV7-2

cdr3_nt: TGTGCCAGCAGCAAGAATAGACAGGGAAACACTGAAGCTTTCTTT
cdr3_aa: CASSKNRQGNTEAFF
clone_size: NA
j_call: TRBJ1-1
d_call: TRBD1
v_call: TRBV11-2

cdr3_nt: TGTGCCCCCCATGGGGCGATCCCCCACTACGAGCAGTACTTC
cdr3_aa: CAPHGAIPHYEQYF
clone_size: NA
j_call: TRBJ2-7
d_call: NA
v_call: TRBV24-1

cdr3_nt: TGTGCCAGCGGCGGGGGGGCCGTAGATACGCAGTATTTT
cdr3_aa: CASGGGAVDTQYF
clone_size: NA
j_call: TRBJ2-3
d_call: TRBD2
v_call: TRBV7-9

cdr3_nt: TGTGCCAGCAGCCCCCTGGGAACAGGGATCGCTAACACTGAAGCTTTCTTT
cdr3_aa: CASSPLGTGIANTEAFF
clone_size: NA
j_call: TRBJ1-1
d_call: NA
v_call: TRBV7-2

cdr3_nt: TGTGCCAGCAGCTTGGTTGCCGGGGTCAACACCGGGGAGCTGTTTTTT
cdr3_aa: CASSLVAGVNTGELFF
clone_size: NA
j_call: TRBJ2-2
d_call: NA
v_call: TRBV5-4

cdr3_nt: TGTGCCAGCAGCTATAGGACAGGGCTAAGGGCGGATGAGCAGTTCTTC
cdr3_aa: CASSYRTGLRADEQFF
clone_size: NA
j_call: TRBJ2-1
d_call: TRBD1
v_call: TRBV7-9

cdr3_nt: TGTGCCAGCAGCACCGGGACACAAATTGAAAAACTGTTTTTT
cdr3_aa: CASSTGTQIEKLFF
clone_size: once
j_call: TRBJ1-4
d_call: NA
v_call: TRBV7-2

cdr3_nt: TGTGCCAGCAGTGAATCGGGGGGGAAAACCCTCCACTTT
cdr3_aa: CASSESGGKTLHF
clone_size: NA
j_call: TRBJ1-6
d_call: NA
v_call: TRBV6-1

cdr3_nt: TGTGCCAGCAGCCCCCAGGGCCAAATTTATGGCTACACCTTC
cdr3_aa: CASSPQGQIYGYTF
clone_size: once
j_call: TRBJ1-2
d_call: NA
v_call: TRBV6-5

cdr3_nt: TGCAGCGTTGAAGATCGCCGGTATGGCTACACCTTC
cdr3_aa: CSVEDRRYGYTF
clone_size: NA
j_call: TRBJ1-2
d_call: NA
v_call: TRBV29-1

cdr3_nt: TGTGCCAGCTCATATTCAGGGATGAACACTGAAGCTTTCTTT
cdr3_aa: CASSYSGMNTEAFF
clone_size: NA
j_call: TRBJ1-1
d_call: NA
v_call: TRBV18

cdr3_nt: TGCGCCAGCAGCCTAACTTCGGGACAGCACTATGGCTACACCTTC
cdr3_aa: CASSLTSGQHYGYTF
clone_size: NA
j_call: TRBJ1-2
d_call: TRBD1
v_call: TRBV5-1

cdr3_nt: TGTGCCAGCAGCACCTACTACGAGCAGTACTTC
cdr3_aa: CASSTYYEQYF
clone_size: NA
j_call: TRBJ2-7
d_call: NA
v_call: TRBV7-2

cdr3_nt: TGTGCCAGCAGTTCGAGAGGCGGGGGGGCCTGGAAATACGAGCAGTACTTC
cdr3_aa: CASSSRGGGAWKYEQYF
clone_size: NA
j_call: TRBJ2-7
d_call: TRBD2
v_call: TRBV27

cdr3_nt: TGTGCCAGCAGTGAAGTAGCCGGCAATCAGCCCCAGCATTTT
cdr3_aa: CASSEVAGNQPQHF
clone_size: NA
j_call: TRBJ1-5
d_call: NA
v_call: TRBV6-4

cdr3_nt: TGTGCCAGCTCACCATCCGGGACTATTAATTCACCCCTCCACTTT
cdr3_aa: CASSPSGTINSPLHF
clone_size: once
j_call: TRBJ1-6
d_call: NA
v_call: TRBV18

cdr3_nt: TGTGCCAGCAGCCCATCGTGGCGGGGGGGCGATGAGCAGTTCTTC
cdr3_aa: CASSPSWRGGDEQFF
clone_size: NA
j_call: TRBJ2-1
d_call: TRBD2
v_call: TRBV5-6

cdr3_nt: TGTGCCTGGAGGCCCGGGACAGGGCTGACCCAATTCCCCAATCAGCCCCAGCATTTT
cdr3_aa: CAWRPGTGLTQFPNQPQHF
clone_size: once
j_call: TRBJ1-5
d_call: TRBD1
v_call: TRBV30

cdr3_nt: TGCGCCAGCAGCTGCAACCACCCCCGGGACAGGGTGGGAAGGTCTGAAGCTTTCTTT
cdr3_aa: CASSCNHPRDRVGRSEAFF
clone_size: NA
j_call: TRBJ1-1
d_call: TRBD1
v_call: TRBV5-1

cdr3_nt: TGCGCCAGCAGGTTGGAGACCGCGATCGAGGGTACGCAGTATTTT
cdr3_aa: CASRLETAIEGTQYF
clone_size: NA
j_call: TRBJ2-3
d_call: NA
v_call: TRBV5-1

cdr3_nt: TGTGCCAGCAGCCCCGACAGGGCGGCCAAAAACATTCAGTACTTC
cdr3_aa: CASSPDRAAKNIQYF
clone_size: once
j_call: TRBJ2-4
d_call: TRBD1
v_call: TRBV13

cdr3_nt: TGTGCCAGCAGCCCCCACAGGGGAGGATCACCCCTCCACTTT
cdr3_aa: CASSPHRGGSPLHF
clone_size: NA
j_call: TRBJ1-6
d_call: TRBD1
v_call: TRBV9

cdr3_nt: TGTGCTAGTGGTTTAGGACTAGCGGGGGAGCTGTTTTTT
cdr3_aa: CASGLGLAGELFF
clone_size: NA
j_call: TRBJ2-2
d_call: TRBD2
v_call: TRBV12-5

cdr3_nt: TGTGCCAGCAGTTCGGGACTAGCGGGGGGGAGTACGCAGTATTTT
cdr3_aa: CASSSGLAGGSTQYF
clone_size: NA
j_call: TRBJ2-3
d_call: TRBD2
v_call: TRBV6-5

cdr3_nt: TGTGCCAGCGAGACTTTAAGTCCAGGGCGGACTGAAGCTTTCTTT
cdr3_aa: CASETLSPGRTEAFF
clone_size: NA
j_call: TRBJ1-1
d_call: NA
v_call: TRBV2

cdr3_nt: TGTGCCAGCAGCTCGGGGGACAGGAACACTGAAGCTTTCTTT
cdr3_aa: CASSSGDRNTEAFF
clone_size: NA
j_call: TRBJ1-1
d_call: TRBD1
v_call: TRBV7-9

cdr3_nt: TGTGCCAGCAGGCGACCTAGCGGGGGGAAAGAGACCCAGTACTTC
cdr3_aa: CASRRPSGGKETQYF
clone_size: NA
j_call: TRBJ2-5
d_call: TRBD2
v_call: TRBV2

cdr3_nt: TGTGCCAGCAGCTTAGGCGGAGGCTTGAACACTGAAGCTTTCTTT
cdr3_aa: CASSLGGGLNTEAFF
clone_size: once
j_call: TRBJ1-1
d_call: NA
v_call: TRBV13

cdr3_nt: TGTGCCAGCAGTTTAGGCTTAGCGGGGGCTGAAGAGACCCAGTACTTC
cdr3_aa: CASSLGLAGAEETQYF
clone_size: once
j_call: TRBJ2-5
d_call: TRBD2
v_call: TRBV28